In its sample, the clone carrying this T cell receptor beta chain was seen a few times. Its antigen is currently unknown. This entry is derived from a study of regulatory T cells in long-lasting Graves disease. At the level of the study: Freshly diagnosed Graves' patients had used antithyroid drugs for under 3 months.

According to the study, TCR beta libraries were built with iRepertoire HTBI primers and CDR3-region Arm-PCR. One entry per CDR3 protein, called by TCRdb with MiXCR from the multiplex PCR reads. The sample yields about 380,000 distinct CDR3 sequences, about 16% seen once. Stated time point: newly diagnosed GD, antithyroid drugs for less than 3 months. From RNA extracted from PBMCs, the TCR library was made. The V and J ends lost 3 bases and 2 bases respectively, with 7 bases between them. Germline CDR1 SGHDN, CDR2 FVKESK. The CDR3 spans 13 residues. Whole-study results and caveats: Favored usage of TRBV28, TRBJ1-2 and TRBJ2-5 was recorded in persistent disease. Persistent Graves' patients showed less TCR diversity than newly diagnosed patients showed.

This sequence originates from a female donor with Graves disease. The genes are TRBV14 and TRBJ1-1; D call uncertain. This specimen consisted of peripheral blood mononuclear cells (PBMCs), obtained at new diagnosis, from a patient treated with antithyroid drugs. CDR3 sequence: CASSQLDNTEAFF. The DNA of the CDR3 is TGTGCCAGCAGCCAGTTAGACAACACTGAAGCTTTCTTT.